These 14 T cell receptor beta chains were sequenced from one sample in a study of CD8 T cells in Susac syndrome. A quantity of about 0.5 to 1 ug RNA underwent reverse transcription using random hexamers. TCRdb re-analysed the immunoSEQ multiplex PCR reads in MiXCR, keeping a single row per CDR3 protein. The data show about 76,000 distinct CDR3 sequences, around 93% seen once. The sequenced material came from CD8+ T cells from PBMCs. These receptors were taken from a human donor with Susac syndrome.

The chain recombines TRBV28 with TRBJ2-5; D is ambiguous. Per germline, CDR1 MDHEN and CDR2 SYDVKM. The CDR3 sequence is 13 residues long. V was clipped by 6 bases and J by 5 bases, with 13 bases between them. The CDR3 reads CASRVVNVETQYF. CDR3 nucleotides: TGTGCCAGCAGGGTTGTGAACGTGGAGACCCAGTACTTC.

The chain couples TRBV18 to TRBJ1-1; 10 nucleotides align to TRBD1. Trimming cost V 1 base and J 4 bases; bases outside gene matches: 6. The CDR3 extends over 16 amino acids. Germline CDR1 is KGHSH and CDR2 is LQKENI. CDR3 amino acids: CASSPQIRDRGTEAFF. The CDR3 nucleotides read TGTGCCAGCTCACCACAAATTAGGGACAGGGGCACTGAAGCTTTCTTT. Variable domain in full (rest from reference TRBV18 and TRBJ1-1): NAGVMQNPRHLVRRRGQEARLRCSPMKGHSHVYWYRQLPEEGLKFMVYLQKENIIDESGMPKERFSAEFPKEGPSILRIQQVVRGDSAAYFCASSPQIRDRGTEAFFGQGTRLTVV.

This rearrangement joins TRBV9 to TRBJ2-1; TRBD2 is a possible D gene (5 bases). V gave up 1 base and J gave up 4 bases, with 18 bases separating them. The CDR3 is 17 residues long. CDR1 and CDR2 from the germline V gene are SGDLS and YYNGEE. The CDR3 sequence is CASSVRGIRENYNEQFF. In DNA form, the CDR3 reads TGTGCCAGCAGCGTAAGAGGGATAAGGGAGAATTACAATGAGCAGTTCTTC.

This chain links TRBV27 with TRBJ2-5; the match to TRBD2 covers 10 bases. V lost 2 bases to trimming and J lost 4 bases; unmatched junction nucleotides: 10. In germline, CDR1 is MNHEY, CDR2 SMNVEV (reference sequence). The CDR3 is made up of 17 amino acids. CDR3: CASSLIPPAGGRETQYF. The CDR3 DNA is TGTGCCAGCAGTTTAATCCCCCCAGCGGGAGGGCGAGAGACCCAGTACTTC.

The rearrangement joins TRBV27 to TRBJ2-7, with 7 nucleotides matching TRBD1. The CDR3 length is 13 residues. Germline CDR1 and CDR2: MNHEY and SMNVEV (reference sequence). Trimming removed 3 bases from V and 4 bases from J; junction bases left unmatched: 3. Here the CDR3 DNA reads TGTGCCAGCAGTTTGGGACAGCTTTACGAGCAGTACTTC. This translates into CASSLGQLYEQYF.

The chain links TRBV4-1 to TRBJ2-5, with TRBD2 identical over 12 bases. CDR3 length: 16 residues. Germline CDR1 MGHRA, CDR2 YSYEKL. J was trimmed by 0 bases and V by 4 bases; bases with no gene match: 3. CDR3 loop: CASSRLAGDNQETQYF. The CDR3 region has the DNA TGCGCCAGCAGCCGACTAGCGGGGGATAACCAAGAGACCCAGTACTTC.

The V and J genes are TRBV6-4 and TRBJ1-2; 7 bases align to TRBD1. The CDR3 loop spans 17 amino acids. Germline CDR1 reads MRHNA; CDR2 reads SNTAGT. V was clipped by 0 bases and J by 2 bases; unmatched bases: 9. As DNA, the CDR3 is TGTGCCAGCAGTGACTCGAGTGCGAAGGGGGCAAACTATGGCTACACCTTC. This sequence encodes CASSDSSAKGANYGYTF.

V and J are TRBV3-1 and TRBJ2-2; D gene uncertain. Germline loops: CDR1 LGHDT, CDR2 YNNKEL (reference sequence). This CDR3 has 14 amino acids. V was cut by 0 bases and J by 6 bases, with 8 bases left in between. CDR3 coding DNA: TGTGCCAGCAGCCAAGATCGAGGTTCCGGGGAGCTGTTTTTT. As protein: CASSQDRGSGELFF.

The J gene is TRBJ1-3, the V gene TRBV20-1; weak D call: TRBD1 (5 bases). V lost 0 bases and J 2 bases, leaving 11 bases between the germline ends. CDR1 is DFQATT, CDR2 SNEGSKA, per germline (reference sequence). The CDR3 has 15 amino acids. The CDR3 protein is CSAREEGRTGNTIYF. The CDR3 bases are TGCAGTGCTAGAGAGGAGGGGCGGACTGGAAACACCATATATTTT.

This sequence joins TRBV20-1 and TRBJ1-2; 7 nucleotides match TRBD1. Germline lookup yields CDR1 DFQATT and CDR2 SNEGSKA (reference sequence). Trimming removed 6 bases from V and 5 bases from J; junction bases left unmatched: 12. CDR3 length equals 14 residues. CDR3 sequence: CSARTGGWDYGYTF. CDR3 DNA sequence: TGCAGTGCAAGGACAGGCGGGTGGGATTATGGCTACACCTTC.

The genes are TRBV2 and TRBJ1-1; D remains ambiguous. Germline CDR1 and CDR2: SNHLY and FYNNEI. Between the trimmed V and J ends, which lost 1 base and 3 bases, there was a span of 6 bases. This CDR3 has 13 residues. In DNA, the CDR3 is TGTGCCAGCAGTGAAGGGGCAGACACTGAAGCTTTCTTT. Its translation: CASSEGADTEAFF. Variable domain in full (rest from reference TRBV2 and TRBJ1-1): EPEVTQTPSHQVTQMGQEVILRCVPISNHLYFYWYRQILGQKVEFLVSFYNNEISEKSEIFDDQFSVERPDGSNFTLKIRSTKLEDSAMYFCASSEGADTEAFFGQGTRLTVV.

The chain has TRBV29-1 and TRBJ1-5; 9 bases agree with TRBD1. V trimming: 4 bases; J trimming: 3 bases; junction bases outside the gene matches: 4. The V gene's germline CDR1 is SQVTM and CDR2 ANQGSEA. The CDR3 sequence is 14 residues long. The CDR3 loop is CSVATGGINQPQHF. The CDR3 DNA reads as TGCAGCGTTGCCACAGGGGGCATCAATCAGCCCCAGCATTTT.

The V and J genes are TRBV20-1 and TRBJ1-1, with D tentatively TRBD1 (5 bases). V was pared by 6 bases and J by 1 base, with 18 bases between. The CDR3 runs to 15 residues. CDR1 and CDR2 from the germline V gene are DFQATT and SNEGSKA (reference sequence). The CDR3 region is CSAQGRGQGNTEAFF. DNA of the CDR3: TGCAGTGCGCAAGGCCGGGGCCAAGGGAACACTGAAGCTTTCTTT.

The CDR3 reads CASSRRRTGYEKLFF. CDR3 sequence (DNA): TGTGCCAGCAGCCGAAGACGAACAGGGTACGAAAAACTGTTTTTT. The chain couples TRBV14 to TRBJ1-4; D perhaps matches TRBD1 (6 bases). Looked up from germline, CDR1 is SGHDN and CDR2 is FVKESK. CDR3 length: 15 amino acids. The V and J ends lost 4 bases and 8 bases respectively, with 17 bases between them.